This T cell receptor (beta chain) was observed in a study of blood T cell repertoires in COVID-19. Study in general: Samples of COVID-19 (acute and convalescent) were obtained from the United States, Italy and Spain. PBMCs, B-cell-depleted T cells, or T cells provided the cDNA or gDNA that made up the material.

CDR3 size: 14 residues. Germline assignment: CDR1 MDHEN and CDR2 SYDVKM. Deletions cut 6 bases from V and 0 bases from J, with 9 bases between. Using immunoSEQ multiplex PCR, the repertoire was profiled, and TCRdb retains in-frame clones only, with some absent. Of fewer than 180,000 clones listed, 75% to 90% are singletons. The chain joins TRBV28 to TRBJ1-3, with D perhaps matching TRBD1 (6 bases). Input material: peripheral blood. This sequence originates from a man between 65 and 80 years old with acute or convalescent COVID-19. CDR3 amino acids: CASSDRNSGNTIYF. CDR3 sequence (DNA): TGTGCCAGCAGCGACAGGAACTCTGGAAACACCATATATTTT.